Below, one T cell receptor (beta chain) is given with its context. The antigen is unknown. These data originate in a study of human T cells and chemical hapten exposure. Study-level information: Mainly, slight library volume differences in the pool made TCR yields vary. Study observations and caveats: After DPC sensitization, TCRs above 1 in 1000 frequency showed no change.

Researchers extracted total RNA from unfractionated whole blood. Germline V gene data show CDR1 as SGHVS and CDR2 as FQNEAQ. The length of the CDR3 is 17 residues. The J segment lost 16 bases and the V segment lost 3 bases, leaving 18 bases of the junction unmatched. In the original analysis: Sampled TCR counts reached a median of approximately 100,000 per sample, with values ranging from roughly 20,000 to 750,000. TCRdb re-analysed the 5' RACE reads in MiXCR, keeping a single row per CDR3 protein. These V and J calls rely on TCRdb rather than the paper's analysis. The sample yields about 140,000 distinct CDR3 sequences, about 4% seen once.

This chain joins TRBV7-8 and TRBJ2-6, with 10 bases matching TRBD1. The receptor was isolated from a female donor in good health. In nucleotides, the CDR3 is TGTGCCAGCAGCTTTAGACAGGGGGCTGCTGGGGCCAAAGGACTGACTTTC. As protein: CASSFRQGAAGAKGLTF.